This TCR beta chain was retrieved from a study of cytomegalovirus exposure and HLA in healthy donors. Study-level results: Through in vitro validation, a few CMV-associated chains were shown to be specific for CMV antigens. TRBV6-2, TRBV6-3 and other indistinguishable V segments were excluded.

The CDR3 contains 16 residues. V lost 10 bases to trimming and J lost 1 base; unmatched junction nucleotides: 15. Germline lookup yields CDR1 SNHLY and CDR2 FYNNEI. There are a few counts of this clone. What it recognizes is unknown. Use of 60 Vbeta and 13 Jbeta primers characterized the PCR. TCRdb's copy holds only in-frame clones and misses some; the assay was immunoSEQ multiplex PCR. The sample includes 100,000 to 150,000 clones, 17% seen only once; the top ten take 2.5% to 3%. The chain employs TRBV2 and TRBJ2-7, with 8 bases lining up with TRBD1. The clonotype comes from a female donor in good health and CMV-seropositive. Sequencing used PBMCs. The DNA of the CDR3 is TGTGCCACCTTCCGGGACAGGAGACCCTTTTCCTACGAGCAGTACTTC. Its protein product is CATFRDRRPFSYEQYF.